The sequence of this T cell receptor beta chain was determined in a study of early T cells in non-severe SARS-CoV-2 infection. Study context: Investigators sequenced bulk RNA drawn from unsorted whole blood, and chains remained unpaired.

Germline lookup yields CDR1 MDHEN and CDR2 SYDVKM. CDR3 length: 12 residues. V dropped 7 bases and J dropped 0 bases, with 4 bases sitting between them. Comment on this clonotype: What it binds is unknown.

Individual cDNA molecules were tagged with unique molecular identifiers. TCRdb ran MiXCR on the 5' RACE reads and lists one entry per CDR3 protein. Of 85,000 to 120,000 distinct CDR3 sequences listed, over 10% are singletons. General observations from the study: Clonotype matching in VDJdb favored anti-spike CD8 responses and did not capture private and CD4 specificities.

The chain employs TRBV28 and TRBJ1-5; no firm D call. The specimen was whole blood. The sequence was obtained from an adult who was a healthcare worker with PCR-confirmed SARS-CoV-2 infection or an uninfected control (not recorded which). CDR3 loop: CASTYSNQPQHF. The CDR3 DNA is TGTGCCAGCACCTATAGCAATCAGCCCCAGCATTTT.